This is a list of T cell receptor beta chains from one sample in a study. One entry per CDR3 protein results from TCRdb running MiXCR on the 5' RACE reads. The repertoire holds 35,000 to 50,000 distinct CDR3 sequences, roughly 30% seen once, with about 4% in the top ten. Sequencing used tumor-infiltrating memory CD4+ T cells sorted from the breast tumor. Receptors were obtained from a female donor with breast cancer. Both conserved end residues are part of each CDR3. The D gene is left open where the match is weak. Size values are once, few and many counts, or a class for expanded clones, and some rows have none.

>TRBV5-1|TRBJ2-5|TRBD2|-
TGCGCCAGCAGCTTGGGAGTTCGGGGGGGCCCGAAGACCCAGTACTTC
CASSLGVRGGPKTQYF
>TRBV4-3|TRBJ2-1|TRBD2|once
TGCGCCAGCAGCCGGGGTAGCGGGAGGTACTTTGAGCAGTTCTTC
CASSRGSGRYFEQFF
>TRBV7-2|TRBJ1-1|TRBD1|-
TGTGCCAGCAGCTTATGGGGACAGTTGAGCACTGAAGCTTTCTTT
CASSLWGQLSTEAFF
>TRBV5-4|TRBJ2-7|-|few
TGTGCCAGCAGCTTGGACGGCCAGCAGTACTTC
CASSLDGQQYF
>TRBV11-2|TRBJ2-2|TRBD2|few
TGTGCCAGCAGCCCCAACCAACTAGCGGGAGACTTTCGAGGCACCGGGGAGCTGTTTTTT
CASSPNQLAGDFRGTGELFF
>TRBV7-6|TRBJ2-1|TRBD2|few
TGTGCCACCCAGCGGGAGGACAATGAGCAGTTCTTC
CATQREDNEQFF
>TRBV28|TRBJ2-3|TRBD1|-
TGTGCCAGCAGTTCCCGGGACAGGGGCCCCACAGATACGCAGTATTTT
CASSSRDRGPTDTQYF
>TRBV20-1|TRBJ2-5|TRBD1|-
TGCAGTGCTACGACCGGGACAGGGTACAGGGGGACCCAGTACTTC
CSATTGTGYRGTQYF
>TRBV20-1|TRBJ1-1|-|-
TGCAGTGCTAGAGATTCTCAGGAGCCCGGCCCTGAAGCTTTCTTT
CSARDSQEPGPEAFF
>TRBV9|TRBJ1-2|-|many
TGTGCCAGCAGCGTACCCTATGGCTACACCTTC
CASSVPYGYTF
>TRBV15|TRBJ1-2|-|-
TGTGCCACCAGCAGAGTAGGGTACGGCTACACCTTC
CATSRVGYGYTF
>TRBV11-2|TRBJ2-7|-|-
TGTGCCAGCAGCCGAGGACAGTTCGTGCAGTACTTC
CASSRGQFVQYF
>TRBV24-1|TRBJ1-2|TRBD1|few
TGTGCCACCAGTGATCGGGGACAGGAGGTCTATGGCTACACCTTC
CATSDRGQEVYGYTF
>TRBV20-1|TRBJ1-2|-|-
TGCAGTGTTATGAACCCGAGTAACTATGGCTACACCTTC
CSVMNPSNYGYTF
>TRBV4-1|TRBJ2-1|TRBD2|few
TGCGCCAGCAGCCAAGACGGGAGGGGCAGGAATGAGCAGTTCTTC
CASSQDGRGRNEQFF
>TRBV11-1|TRBJ2-1|-|few
TGTGCCAGCAGCTTTAGTCAGGAGACCTACAATGAGCAGTTCTTC
CASSFSQETYNEQFF
>TRBV9|TRBJ2-1|TRBD2|few
TGTGCCAGCTCTAGCGGGAGTTCCTACAATGAGCAGTTCTTC
CASSSGSSYNEQFF
>TRBV18|TRBJ2-7|-|-
TGTGCCAGCTCATCACAGAGAACCCTACGAGAGCAGTACTTC
CASSSQRTLREQYF
>TRBV27|TRBJ1-2|-|-
TGTGCCACCGGATCCGTCCACTCTGGCTACACCTTC
CATGSVHSGYTF
>TRBV6-2/TRBV6-3|TRBJ2-1|TRBD1|many
TGTGCCAGCAGTTACGCCGGGACAGTGGCCTACAATGAGCAGTTCTTC
CASSYAGTVAYNEQFF
>TRBV27|TRBJ2-7|-|few
TGTGCCAGCAGTCTCCCTTCCTACGAGCAGTACTTC
CASSLPSYEQYF
>TRBV7-3|TRBJ2-1|TRBD1|medium-sized
TGTGCCAGCAGCTCAGACAGGGGGGAGCAGAAGTTCTTC
CASSSDRGEQKFF
>TRBV6-5|TRBJ1-1|-|few
TGTGCCAGCAGTTACGGGGCAACTGAAGCTTTCTTT
CASSYGATEAFF
>TRBV3-1|TRBJ2-5|TRBD1|-
TGTGCCAGCAGCCAGGCGACAGGGGGCAAGACCCAGTACTTC
CASSQATGGKTQYF
>TRBV5-1|TRBJ2-7|TRBD2|few
TGCGCCAGCAGCTCGGGAGCGGGGGCCTACGAGCAGTACTTC
CASSSGAGAYEQYF
>TRBV27|TRBJ2-2|-|few
TGTGCCAGCATGGGAGGTCCTACCGGGGAGCTGTTTTTT
CASMGGPTGELFF
>TRBV12-3/TRBV12-4|TRBJ2-7|-|-
TGTGCCAGCAGATCCCTGGCGGCGGACAGCTACGAGCAGTACTTC
CASRSLAADSYEQYF
>TRBV27|TRBJ2-3|-|few
TGTGCCAGCAGTTTTTATCCAGATACGCAGTATTTT
CASSFYPDTQYF
>TRBV6-5|TRBJ2-7|TRBD1|-
TGTGCCAGCAGAGACAGGGGCTCCTACGAGCAGTACTTC
CASRDRGSYEQYF
>TRBV5-1|TRBJ2-1|TRBD2|many
TGCGCCACCGGCGGGGGAGGGGTAGGGAATGAGCAGTTCTTC
CATGGGGVGNEQFF
>TRBV20-1|TRBJ2-7|-|few
TGCAGCGCTAGAGACCGGCCGGCGTTCTACGAGCAGTACTTC
CSARDRPAFYEQYF
>TRBV5-1|TRBJ2-1|TRBD1|many
TGCGCCAGCAGCTCGGGACAGGGGGTATACAATGAGCAGTTCTTC
CASSSGQGVYNEQFF
>TRBV27|TRBJ2-1|TRBD2|few
TGTGCCAGCAGTTCGACCTGGACTAGCCTCGACAATGAGCAGTTCTTC
CASSSTWTSLDNEQFF
>TRBV7-2|TRBJ1-2|TRBD1|many
TGTGCCAGCAGCCTAGACAGGGGAAACTATGGCTACACCTTC
CASSLDRGNYGYTF
>TRBV18|TRBJ1-1|TRBD1|few
TGTGCCAGCTCCCTCCAGGGGGGTCGTACTGAAGCTTTCTTT
CASSLQGGRTEAFF
>TRBV4-2|TRBJ2-3|-|-
TGTGCCAGCTGCGAGACTATCACAGATACGCAGTATTTT
CASCETITDTQYF
>TRBV4-2|TRBJ2-1|-|few
TGTGCCAGCAGCCAAGCTAGGGAGCAGTTCTTC
CASSQAREQFF
>TRBV13|TRBJ2-1|TRBD2|-
TGTGCCAGCAGCTCCCTAGCGGGAGAGGAGCAGTTCTTC
CASSSLAGEEQFF
>TRBV29-1|TRBJ2-3|-|-
TGCAGCGTCTCCGGGACACGGAGCACAGATACGCAGTATTTT
CSVSGTRSTDTQYF
>TRBV6-1|TRBJ1-5|-|-
TGTGCCAGCAGTCATCAAGGTACTAATCAGCCCCAGCATTTT
CASSHQGTNQPQHF
>TRBV20-1|TRBJ1-6|-|-
TGCAGTGCTACCAAGAGGGGTTTTGGTTCACCCCTCCACTTT
CSATKRGFGSPLHF
>TRBV7-6|TRBJ2-5|-|few
TGTGCCAGCAGCTTAGGAATAGCCGTAGATTTC
CASSLGIAVDF
>TRBV2|TRBJ2-1|TRBD1|once
TGTGCCAGCAGTGAAACTCGACAGGGGGGTGAGCAGTTCTTC
CASSETRQGGEQFF
>TRBV2|TRBJ2-2|TRBD1|-
TGTGCCAGCAGCGGTATACAGGGGGCGCGGAACGGGGAGCTGTTTTTT
CASSGIQGARNGELFF
>TRBV10-3|TRBJ2-1|-|few
TGTGCCATCAGTGACTTATTAGTAGGTGAGCAGTTCTTC
CAISDLLVGEQFF
>TRBV9|TRBJ2-3|TRBD2|-
TGTGCCAGCAGCGGCCCTAGCGGGTATAGCACAGATGCGCAGTATTTT
CASSGPSGYSTDAQYF
>TRBV7-3|TRBJ2-5|TRBD2|-
TGTGCCAGCAGCTTACTGGGACTAGCGGGGGGGGAGACCCAGTACTTC
CASSLLGLAGGETQYF
>TRBV5-1|TRBJ1-1|-|many
TGCGCCAGCAGCCTTGGCCCCACTGAAGCTTTCTTT
CASSLGPTEAFF
>TRBV20-1|TRBJ1-2|-|few
TGCAGTGCCGGGACCACCGACGGCTATGGCTACACCTTC
CSAGTTDGYGYTF
>TRBV6-5|TRBJ2-3|-|-
TGTACCAGCAGTGGGTCGAGTAGCACAGATACGCAGTATTTT
CTSSGSSSTDTQYF
>TRBV20-1|TRBJ2-1|TRBD2|few
TGCAGTGCGCCGGCGGGACTAGCGGGAAACAATGAGCAGTTCTTC
CSAPAGLAGNNEQFF
>TRBV6-5|TRBJ2-7|TRBD2|-
TGTGCCAGCAGTTACTCCGGGGTATTAGCGGGGGAGGACTCATACGAGCAGTACTTC
CASSYSGVLAGEDSYEQYF
>TRBV7-2|TRBJ2-7|TRBD1|-
TGTGCCAGCAGCATACCAGGGGGTGCCTACGAGCAGTACTTC
CASSIPGGAYEQYF